This TCR beta chain came from a study of cytomegalovirus exposure and HLA in healthy donors. In germline, CDR1 is SNHLY, CDR2 FYNNEI. V gave up 9 bases and J gave up 4 bases; unmatched junction bases: 9. This CDR3 spans 15 amino acids. It was with 60 Vbeta and 13 Jbeta primers that the PCR ran. Libraries were prepared by immunoSEQ multiplex PCR; TCRdb keeps only in-frame clonotypes and omits some of them. The profile shows under 200,000 clones, around four fifths of them singletons. The chain links TRBV2 to TRBJ2-3, with TRBD1 matching over 11 bases. Input material: PBMCs. The origin of this receptor is a woman aged 18 to 35 in good health and CMV-seronegative. The CDR3 reads CASKLQGQGADTQYF. Here the CDR3 DNA reads TGTGCCAGTAAACTCCAGGGACAGGGGGCAGATACGCAGTATTTT. Based on the CDR3 plus reference TRBV2 and TRBJ2-3, the full variable domain is EPEVTQTPSHQVTQMGQEVILRCVPISNHLYFYWYRQILGQKVEFLVSFYNNEISEKSEIFDDQFSVERPDGSNFTLKIRSTKLEDSAMYFCASKLQGQGADTQYFGPGTRLTVL.